The rows below give T cell receptor beta chains drawn from one sample of a study of shared clonotypes between healthy human individuals. Sequenced by immunoSEQ multiplex PCR; TCRdb stores in-frame clones only, minus some. The sample has approximately 710,000 clones; about nine tenths are singletons. The sequenced sample consisted of memory CD8+ T cells from PBMCs. The receptors come from a man aged 18 to 29 in good health. Some clones in this sample may be carry-over from other donors' samples. Each CDR3 is given with its conserved first and last residue. Fields, in order: D gene, V gene, clone size, J gene, CDR3 protein, CDR3 DNA. The D gene is left open where the match is weak. The size of a clone is reported for some rows only, either as once, few or many, or as a class for expanded clones.

d_call: -
v_call: TRBV29-1
clone_size: few
j_call: TRBJ2-3
cdr3_aa: CSVLTDTQYF
cdr3_nt: TGCAGCGTCCTCACAGATACGCAGTATTTT

d_call: -
v_call: TRBV5-6
clone_size: -
j_call: TRBJ1-1
cdr3_aa: CASSLAGNTEAFF
cdr3_nt: TGTGCCAGCAGCTTGGCCGGAAACACTGAAGCTTTCTTT

d_call: TRBD1
v_call: TRBV7-9
clone_size: -
j_call: TRBJ1-1
cdr3_aa: CASSEDRESEAFF
cdr3_nt: TGTGCCAGCAGCGAAGACAGGGAGTCTGAAGCTTTCTTT

d_call: -
v_call: TRBV9
clone_size: few
j_call: TRBJ2-2
cdr3_aa: CASSGRTDLPGELFF
cdr3_nt: TGTGCCAGCAGCGGACGGACGGACTTACCCGGGGAGCTGTTTTTT

d_call: -
v_call: TRBV19
clone_size: -
j_call: TRBJ1-2
cdr3_aa: CASSISTMFYGYTF
cdr3_nt: TGTGCCAGTAGTATTTCGACCATGTTCTATGGCTACACCTTC

d_call: TRBD1
v_call: TRBV6-1
clone_size: -
j_call: TRBJ2-7
cdr3_aa: CASSGTGTYEQYF
cdr3_nt: TGTGCCAGCAGCGGGACAGGAACCTACGAGCAGTACTTC

d_call: -
v_call: TRBV2
clone_size: -
j_call: TRBJ2-7
cdr3_aa: CAITPGQNSFEQYF
cdr3_nt: TGTGCCATCACCCCAGGACAGAATTCATTCGAGCAGTACTTC

d_call: -
v_call: TRBV29-1
clone_size: -
j_call: TRBJ2-1
cdr3_aa: CSVEEASSYNEQFF
cdr3_nt: TGCAGCGTTGAGGAGGCGAGCTCCTACAATGAGCAGTTCTTC

d_call: -
v_call: TRBV21-1
clone_size: -
j_call: TRBJ2-3
cdr3_aa: CASTMKENSRPTDTQYF
cdr3_nt: TGTGCCAGCACCATGAAGGAAAACAGCAGGCCGACTGATACGCAGTATTTT

d_call: -
v_call: TRBV2
clone_size: -
j_call: TRBJ2-2
cdr3_aa: CASRTLRGPNTGELFF
cdr3_nt: TGTGCCAGCAGGACCCTGAGAGGCCCGAACACCGGGGAGCTGTTTTTT

d_call: -
v_call: TRBV7-8
clone_size: -
j_call: TRBJ1-1
cdr3_aa: CASSLGTWGGAEAFF
cdr3_nt: TGTGCCAGCAGCTTAGGAACCTGGGGAGGCGCTGAAGCTTTCTTT

d_call: -
v_call: TRBV7-2
clone_size: -
j_call: TRBJ2-4
cdr3_aa: CASIPQLAKNIQYF
cdr3_nt: TGTGCCAGCATCCCACAGCTAGCCAAAAACATTCAGTACTTC

d_call: TRBD1
v_call: TRBV27
clone_size: -
j_call: TRBJ1-5
cdr3_aa: CASSPDRGWHQPQHF
cdr3_nt: TGTGCCAGCAGCCCCGACAGGGGATGGCATCAGCCCCAGCATTTT

d_call: -
v_call: TRBV27
clone_size: -
j_call: TRBJ2-2
cdr3_aa: CASRVYLNTGELFF
cdr3_nt: TGTGCCAGCAGAGTTTACCTAAACACCGGGGAGCTGTTTTTT

d_call: -
v_call: TRBV7-8
clone_size: -
j_call: TRBJ2-5
cdr3_aa: CASSLAGLRETQYF
cdr3_nt: TGTGCCAGCAGCTTAGCGGGGTTGAGAGAGACCCAGTACTTC

d_call: -
v_call: TRBV14
clone_size: -
j_call: TRBJ2-7
cdr3_aa: CASSQGRSVAYEQYF
cdr3_nt: TGTGCCAGCAGCCAAGGAAGGTCGGTCGCCTACGAGCAGTACTTC

d_call: -
v_call: TRBV19
clone_size: -
j_call: TRBJ1-2
cdr3_aa: CASHRGDYGYTF
cdr3_nt: TGTGCCAGCCACCGGGGCGACTATGGCTACACCTTC

d_call: TRBD2
v_call: TRBV27
clone_size: -
j_call: TRBJ2-7
cdr3_aa: CASLAGAGEQYF
cdr3_nt: TGTGCCAGCCTAGCGGGAGCGGGGGAGCAGTACTTC

d_call: -
v_call: TRBV4-1
clone_size: few
j_call: TRBJ1-4
cdr3_aa: CASSQATLDAAVREKLFF
cdr3_nt: TGCGCCAGCAGCCAAGCTACCCTTGACGCAGCGGTACGTGAAAAACTGTTTTTT

d_call: -
v_call: TRBV21-1
clone_size: -
j_call: TRBJ1-2
cdr3_aa: CASSSHLGQGPGKILNGYTF
cdr3_nt: TGTGCCAGCAGCTCACACCTCGGACAGGGGCCCGGGAAGATACTAAATGGCTACACCTTC

d_call: -
v_call: TRBV6-1
clone_size: -
j_call: TRBJ1-2
cdr3_aa: CASREEWGYTF
cdr3_nt: TGTGCCAGCAGGGAGGAGTGGGGCTACACCTTC

d_call: -
v_call: TRBV7-9
clone_size: -
j_call: TRBJ2-5
cdr3_aa: CASSSPLTRYQGVGETQYF
cdr3_nt: TGTGCCAGCAGCTCCCCGCTAACTCGGTACCAGGGAGTAGGAGAGACCCAGTACTTC

d_call: -
v_call: TRBV19
clone_size: once
j_call: TRBJ1-3
cdr3_aa: CASSSIRTGSSNTIYF
cdr3_nt: TGTGCCAGTAGTTCGATCCGTACAGGGAGTTCGAACACCATATATTTT

d_call: -
v_call: TRBV5-1
clone_size: -
j_call: TRBJ1-2
cdr3_aa: CASSFGEGLIGYTF
cdr3_nt: TGCGCCAGCAGCTTTGGTGAGGGGCTGATCGGCTACACCTTC

d_call: -
v_call: TRBV15
clone_size: -
j_call: TRBJ2-7
cdr3_aa: CATSSDTAYEQYF
cdr3_nt: TGTGCCACCAGCTCGGACACTGCCTACGAGCAGTACTTC

d_call: -
v_call: TRBV5-6
clone_size: once
j_call: TRBJ2-1
cdr3_aa: CASSLGVVNEQFF
cdr3_nt: TGTGCCAGCAGCTTGGGGGTGGTCAATGAGCAGTTCTTC

d_call: TRBD2
v_call: TRBV19
clone_size: -
j_call: TRBJ2-1
cdr3_aa: CASRTSGRSGNEQFF
cdr3_nt: TGTGCCAGCAGGACTAGCGGGAGGTCGGGTAATGAGCAGTTCTTC

d_call: -
v_call: TRBV27
clone_size: -
j_call: TRBJ1-5
cdr3_aa: CASSLATGSQPQHF
cdr3_nt: TGTGCCAGCAGTTTAGCTACAGGGTCTCAGCCCCAGCATTTT

d_call: TRBD2
v_call: TRBV9
clone_size: -
j_call: TRBJ2-7
cdr3_aa: CASSEGAGVSYEQYF
cdr3_nt: TGTGCCAGCAGCGAAGGAGCGGGGGTTTCCTACGAGCAGTACTTC

d_call: TRBD2
v_call: TRBV5-1
clone_size: -
j_call: TRBJ2-7
cdr3_aa: CASSLGAGGTYEQYF
cdr3_nt: TGCGCCAGCAGCTTGGGGGCGGGAGGGACCTACGAGCAGTACTTC

d_call: -
v_call: TRBV27
clone_size: -
j_call: TRBJ2-7
cdr3_aa: CASSPLGVGYSYEQYF
cdr3_nt: TGTGCCAGCAGTCCTCTGGGGGTGGGGTACTCCTACGAGCAGTACTTC

d_call: TRBD1
v_call: TRBV13
clone_size: -
j_call: TRBJ2-7
cdr3_aa: CASSFGRGQDEQYF
cdr3_nt: TGTGCCAGCAGCTTCGGCAGGGGGCAGGACGAGCAGTACTTC

d_call: TRBD2
v_call: TRBV19
clone_size: -
j_call: TRBJ2-1
cdr3_aa: CASRLAGTYNEQFF
cdr3_nt: TGTGCCAGTAGACTAGCGGGTACCTACAATGAGCAGTTCTTC

d_call: TRBD1
v_call: TRBV4-1
clone_size: few
j_call: TRBJ2-1
cdr3_aa: CASSQVQGAHEQFF
cdr3_nt: TGCGCCAGCAGCCAAGTCCAGGGGGCCCATGAGCAGTTCTTC

d_call: -
v_call: TRBV7-9
clone_size: once
j_call: TRBJ2-3
cdr3_aa: CASSSGARSDTQYF
cdr3_nt: TGTGCCAGCAGCTCAGGGGCTAGGTCAGATACGCAGTATTTT

d_call: -
v_call: TRBV4-3
clone_size: -
j_call: TRBJ1-1
cdr3_aa: CASSQGTAPSTEAFF
cdr3_nt: TGCGCCAGCAGCCAAGGGACTGCCCCTTCCACTGAAGCTTTCTTT

d_call: -
v_call: TRBV19
clone_size: -
j_call: TRBJ2-7
cdr3_aa: CASSTRDGRGEQYF
cdr3_nt: TGTGCCAGTAGTACTCGGGACGGAAGGGGCGAGCAGTACTTC

d_call: TRBD1
v_call: TRBV2
clone_size: -
j_call: TRBJ2-2
cdr3_aa: CASSERLGQGNTGELFF
cdr3_nt: TGTGCCAGCAGTGAACGTCTCGGACAGGGGAACACCGGGGAGCTGTTTTTT

d_call: -
v_call: TRBV27
clone_size: -
j_call: TRBJ1-6
cdr3_aa: CASSSRQNNSPLHF
cdr3_nt: TGTGCCAGCAGTTCGAGGCAGAATAATTCACCCCTCCACTTT

d_call: -
v_call: TRBV10-3
clone_size: once
j_call: TRBJ1-2
cdr3_aa: CATKEGHARGYGYTF
cdr3_nt: TGTGCCACCAAAGAGGGGCACGCTAGGGGCTATGGCTACACCTTC

d_call: TRBD2
v_call: TRBV29-1
clone_size: -
j_call: TRBJ2-7
cdr3_aa: CSVEVRGLAGSLPYEQYF
cdr3_nt: TGCAGCGTTGAAGTACGCGGGCTAGCGGGCTCCCTTCCCTACGAGCAGTACTTC

d_call: -
v_call: TRBV6-5
clone_size: -
j_call: TRBJ1-1
cdr3_aa: CASSPPRTGNTEAFF
cdr3_nt: TGTGCCAGCAGTCCGCCACGGACGGGGAACACTGAAGCTTTCTTT

d_call: TRBD1
v_call: TRBV5-1
clone_size: -
j_call: TRBJ2-7
cdr3_aa: CASSLGGQGYEQYF
cdr3_nt: TGCGCCAGCAGCTTGGGGGGACAGGGGTACGAGCAGTACTTC

d_call: -
v_call: TRBV4-2
clone_size: -
j_call: TRBJ1-5
cdr3_aa: CASSPGSSNQPQHF
cdr3_nt: TGTGCCAGCAGCCCAGGGAGTTCCAATCAGCCCCAGCATTTT

d_call: -
v_call: TRBV19
clone_size: -
j_call: TRBJ2-1
cdr3_aa: CASSKVPESSYNEQFF
cdr3_nt: TGTGCCAGTAGTAAAGTCCCCGAAAGTTCCTACAATGAGCAGTTCTTC

d_call: -
v_call: TRBV2
clone_size: -
j_call: TRBJ2-2
cdr3_aa: CASPGTNTGELFF
cdr3_nt: TGTGCCAGTCCCGGGACTAACACCGGGGAGCTGTTTTTT

d_call: -
v_call: TRBV27
clone_size: -
j_call: TRBJ2-2
cdr3_aa: CASREGNTGELFF
cdr3_nt: TGTGCCAGCAGAGAGGGGAACACCGGGGAGCTGTTTTTT

d_call: -
v_call: TRBV7-6
clone_size: -
j_call: TRBJ2-7
cdr3_aa: CASSRPQGSPNLGEQYF
cdr3_nt: TGTGCCAGCAGCCGACCACAGGGAAGCCCCAACTTGGGCGAGCAGTACTTC

d_call: TRBD2
v_call: TRBV27
clone_size: -
j_call: TRBJ2-3
cdr3_aa: CASSFGGLDTQYF
cdr3_nt: TGTGCCAGCAGTTTCGGGGGGTTAGATACGCAGTATTTT

d_call: -
v_call: TRBV6-4
clone_size: -
j_call: TRBJ1-3
cdr3_aa: CASSESGSGNTIYF
cdr3_nt: TGTGCCAGCAGTGAGTCCGGGTCGGGAAACACCATATATTTT

d_call: -
v_call: TRBV7-9
clone_size: -
j_call: TRBJ2-7
cdr3_aa: CASSLEPPEAYEQYF
cdr3_nt: TGTGCCAGCAGCTTAGAGCCACCCGAAGCCTACGAGCAGTACTTC

d_call: TRBD2
v_call: TRBV15
clone_size: once
j_call: TRBJ2-2
cdr3_aa: CATSPQAGVGTGELFF
cdr3_nt: TGTGCCACCAGCCCCCAGGCGGGGGTGGGAACCGGGGAGCTGTTTTTT

d_call: TRBD1
v_call: TRBV29-1
clone_size: -
j_call: TRBJ2-1
cdr3_aa: CSSRPGQGVNEQFF
cdr3_nt: TGCAGCTCTAGGCCGGGACAGGGTGTAAATGAGCAGTTCTTC

d_call: TRBD2
v_call: TRBV19
clone_size: -
j_call: TRBJ2-2
cdr3_aa: CASSMAWGAGPVGELFF
cdr3_nt: TGTGCCAGTAGTATGGCCTGGGGAGCGGGGCCGGTCGGGGAGCTGTTTTTT

d_call: TRBD2
v_call: TRBV9
clone_size: -
j_call: TRBJ2-1
cdr3_aa: CASSFRLASSYNEQFF
cdr3_nt: TGTGCCAGCAGCTTCCGACTAGCGAGCTCCTACAATGAGCAGTTCTTC

d_call: -
v_call: TRBV9
clone_size: -
j_call: TRBJ2-7
cdr3_aa: CASSGESYEQYF
cdr3_nt: TGTGCCAGCAGCGGGGAGTCCTACGAGCAGTACTTC

d_call: -
v_call: TRBV15
clone_size: -
j_call: TRBJ2-2
cdr3_aa: CATSSVRAGELFF
cdr3_nt: TGTGCCACCAGCAGTGTCCGGGCGGGGGAGCTGTTTTTT